This TCR beta chain was sequenced for a study of T cell repertoires in cytomegalovirus infection. Study overall: Matching HLA type and CMV infection were both indicated by public TCR beta signatures.

MiXCR was run by TCRdb on the reads, yielding one entry per CDR3 protein. Here the sample spans fewer than 80,000 distinct CDR3 sequences, roughly 3.7% being singletons. Ten or more counts support this clonotype. Material for sequencing was PBMCs. The clonotype comes from a human donor in good health (CMV status not recorded). Some clones in this sample may be carry-over from other donors' samples.

The CDR3 sequence is CASSFAGLLSGNTIYF. Here the CDR3 DNA reads TGTGCCAGCAGCTTTGCGGGTCTCCTCTCTGGAAACACCATATATTTT. This chain joins TRBV7-9 and TRBJ1-3; D is unresolved. This CDR3 is 16 amino acids long. Trimming left V 3 bases short and J 0 bases short, with 12 bases between. Germline loops: CDR1 SEHNR, CDR2 FQNEAQ (reference sequence).